The 8 T cell receptor beta chains below come from one sample, sequenced in a study of blood T cells in healthy people across ages. A second about 7 to 12 cycle PCR used barcoded and J-beta primers. TCRdb called the 5' RACE reads again in MiXCR, with one record for every CDR3 protein. The sample gives roughly 1,000,000 distinct CDR3 sequences, approximately 26% of which show up once; 0.65% to 0.95% is in the top ten. A further study also used this sample, focusing on T cells of mothers and their children.

The sequencing sample was made of blood. The receptor set was obtained from a girl aged 2 to 9 in good health.

In nucleotides, the CDR3 is TGTGCCAGCAGTTTTGTTAATTCACCCCTCCACTTT. This translates into CASSFVNSPLHF. The rearrangement joins TRBV27 to TRBJ1-6; D is unclear. The germline CDR1 and CDR2 sequences are MNHEY and SMNVEV (reference sequence). The CDR3 runs 12 residues. V gave up 3 bases and J gave up 6 bases, with 3 bases separating them.

This clonotype came up a few times. The CDR3 DNA reads TGCGCCAGCAGCCAAGAGCGATCACAACCTCATGAAAAACTGTTTTTT. Amino acids: CASSQERSQPHEKLFF. V gene TRBV4-3 combines with J gene TRBJ1-4; D is unclear. The ends were cut back, 0 bases at V and 6 bases at J, with 14 bases in the middle. Per germline, CDR1 LGHNA and CDR2 YSLEER. This CDR3 has 16 residues.

For the CDR3, the DNA is TGTGCCAGCAGGGACCTTTACCGATACGAGCAGTACTTC. This codes for CASRDLYRYEQYF. The chain has TRBV6-1 and TRBJ2-7; the D is unclear. Germline V lookup: CDR1 MNHNS, CDR2 SASEGT. The CDR3 is 13 residues long. The V gene lost 6 bases and the J gene lost 4 bases, with 13 bases spanning the gap.

This chain connects TRBV5-1 to TRBJ2-4, with 7 bases that match TRBD2. The V gene's germline CDR1 is SGHRS and CDR2 YFSETQ. This CDR3 region has 15 residues. The ends lost 0 bases at V and 1 base at J; junction bases unmatched: 1. The CDR3 DNA is TGCGCCAGCAGCTTGGCCGGGGGGGCCAAAAACATTCAGTACTTC. Translated: CASSLAGGAKNIQYF.

The rearrangement uses TRBV20-1 and TRBJ2-5, with D perhaps matching TRBD2 (5 bases). The closer fit of TRBJ2-7 to the DNA end suggests the J call may be wrong. The V gene's germline CDR1 is DFQATT and CDR2 SNEGSKA (reference sequence). CDR3 size: 12 residues. CDR3 in DNA: TGCAGTGCTAGGGTCGTGGAGGACGAGCAGTACTTC. Translation gives CSARVVEDEQYF.

The table lists this clonotype with many counts. The V call is TRBV28, the J call TRBJ1-4; TRBD1 agrees at 9 bases. CDR3 size: 14 residues. Germline V gives CDR1 MDHEN, CDR2 SYDVKM. V lost 5 bases to trimming and J lost 7 bases; unmatched junction nucleotides: 5. Here the CDR3 reads CASSLQGAGEKLFF. The DNA for the CDR3 is TGTGCCAGCAGTCTACAGGGGGCGGGTGAAAAACTGTTTTTT.

The V call is TRBV20-1, the J call TRBJ2-5; D not resolved. CDR1 is DFQATT and CDR2 is SNEGSKA in the germline V gene (reference sequence). CDR3 size: 12 residues. The V gene lost 3 bases and the J gene lost 2 bases, with 7 bases spanning the gap. CDR3 in DNA: TGCAGTGCTAGGGTCAGTCAAGAGACCCAGTACTTC. Amino acid sequence: CSARVSQETQYF.

This clonotype turned up a few times. This chain links TRBV5-6 with TRBJ2-5, with 10 bases identical to TRBD1. This CDR3 comprises 14 residues. The germline gives CDR1 SGHDT, CDR2 YYEEEE. V lost 3 bases to trimming and J lost 5 bases; unmatched junction nucleotides: 4. The CDR3 is CASSSTDRGETQYF. The CDR3 coding sequence is TGTGCCAGCAGCTCCACGGACAGGGGGGAGACCCAGTACTTC.